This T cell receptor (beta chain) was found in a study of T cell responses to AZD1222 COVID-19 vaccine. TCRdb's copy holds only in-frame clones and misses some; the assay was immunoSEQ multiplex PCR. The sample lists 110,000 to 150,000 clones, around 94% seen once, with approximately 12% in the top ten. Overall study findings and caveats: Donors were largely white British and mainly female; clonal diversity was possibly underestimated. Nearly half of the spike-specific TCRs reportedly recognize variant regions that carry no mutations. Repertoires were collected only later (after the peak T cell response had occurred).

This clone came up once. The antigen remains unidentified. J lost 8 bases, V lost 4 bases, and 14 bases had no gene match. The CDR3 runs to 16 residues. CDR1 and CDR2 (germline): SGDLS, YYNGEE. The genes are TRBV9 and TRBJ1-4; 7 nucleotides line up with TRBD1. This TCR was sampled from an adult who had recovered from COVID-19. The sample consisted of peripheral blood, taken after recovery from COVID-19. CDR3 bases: TGTGCCAGCAGCCCAACCCCGACAGGGTGGGGCGAAAAACTGTTTTTT. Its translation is CASSPTPTGWGEKLFF.